The 31 T cell receptor beta chains listed next were all sequenced from one sample in a study of cytomegalovirus exposure and HLA in healthy donors (dated by TCRdb to the late 2010s). Library preparation employed the immunoSEQ multiplex PCR assay. A mixture of 60 forward primers for TCR Vbeta segments and 13 reverse primers for TCR Jbeta segments was used in the multiplex PCR. Drawn from immuneACCESS, this table holds only the in-frame rearrangements with V and J called that TCRdb kept. Clones are partly lost; checked studies trace under half to an unresolved V gene and leave the rest unexplained. The sample contains roughly 95,000 clones, 82% of them found a single time. 3% to 4% of the sample is taken by the ten largest. Source material: PBMCs. The receptors shown here come from a man aged 25 to 45 in good health and CMV-seropositive.

J is TRBJ1-2 and V is TRBV4-1; D is perhaps TRBD1 (5 bases). Trimming took 4 bases from V and 0 from J, leaving 12 bases between them. The CDR3 totals 15 residues. CDR1 and CDR2 (germline): MGHRA, YSYEKL. CDR3 sequence (DNA): TGCGCCAGCAGCCCGCAGACAGCCCCTAACTATGGCTACACCTTC. Translated: CASSPQTAPNYGYTF.

The rearrangement links TRBV13 to TRBJ2-7; no clear D. The V gene's germline CDR1 is PRHDT and CDR2 FYEKMQ (reference sequence). The CDR3 is 12 residues long. Trimming left V 5 bases short and J 2 bases short, with 7 bases between. CDR3 nucleotide sequence: TGTGCCAGCAGCCCAGGCACCTACGAGCAGTACTTC. It encodes CASSPGTYEQYF.

This sequence joins TRBV5-1 and TRBJ1-5; D is undetermined. The CDR3 has 13 residues. CDR1 and CDR2 (germline): SGHRS, YFSETQ. The germline V and J ends were trimmed by 5 bases and 0 bases, with 6 bases remaining between them. As DNA, the CDR3 is TGCGCCAGCAGATCAAATAGCAATCAGCCCCAGCATTTT. Translation: CASRSNSNQPQHF.

The V call is TRBV7-2, the J call TRBJ1-5; D unresolved. The CDR3 spans 14 residues. V was cut by 2 bases and J by 4 bases, with 9 bases left in between. Germline CDR1 and CDR2: SGHTA and FQGNSA. CDR3 sequence (DNA): TGTGCCAGCAGCTTAATCGGCGGAAATCAGCCCCAGCATTTT. It yields the protein CASSLIGGNQPQHF.

The chain uses TRBV29-1 and TRBJ1-3, with 11 positions matching TRBD1. Germline CDR1 SQVTM, CDR2 ANQGSEA. Losses at the gene ends were 5 bases for V and 3 bases for J; bases not matched to a gene: 12. This CDR3 region has 17 residues. The CDR3 DNA sequence: TGCAGCGTTCAACTTCGTGCGGGGACAGGGGGTGGAAACACCATATATTTT. Translating it yields CSVQLRAGTGGGNTIYF.

The chain couples TRBV7-2 to TRBJ1-1, with 7 bases fitting TRBD1. Germline V gene lookup returns CDR1 SGHTA and CDR2 FQGNSA. The CDR3 spans 15 residues. With V trimmed by 7 bases and J by 6 bases, 14 bases remained unmatched. In DNA form, the CDR3 reads TGTGCCAGCACCCAAACCCGTTCCCAGGGGGCTGAAGCTTTCTTT. Translation gives CASTQTRSQGAEAFF.

CDR3 sequence (DNA): TGTGCCAGCAGCGTAGAAGCGTTCGCGAACACCGGGGAGCTGTTTTTT. This gives the protein CASSVEAFANTGELFF. The J gene is TRBJ2-2, the V gene TRBV9; D ambiguous. Germline CDR1 reads SGDLS; CDR2 reads YYNGEE. There are 16 residues in the CDR3. The V end was cut by 0 bases, the J end by 0 bases, with 9 bases between.

The rearrangement links TRBV7-8 to TRBJ2-1; TRBD2 matches 7 bases. With 5 bases clipped from V and 5 bases from J, the junction kept 6 bases outside the gene matches. The CDR3 spans 14 residues. Germline values: CDR1 SGHVS, CDR2 FQNEAQ. For the CDR3, the DNA is TGTGCCAGCAGCCCCGGGACTACCCACAATGAGCAGTTCTTC. It translates to CASSPGTTHNEQFF.

The chain links TRBV6-1 to TRBJ1-5, with D possibly being TRBD1 (6 bases). Per the germline V gene, CDR1 is MNHNS and CDR2 is SASEGT. V was pared by 6 bases and J by 5 bases, with 14 bases between. The CDR3 runs to 14 residues. CDR3 DNA: TGTGCCAGCAGCGTACAGGGTCTGGATCAGCCCCAGCATTTT. This gives the protein CASSVQGLDQPQHF.

The gene calls are TRBV19 and TRBJ1-2; the D is unclear. CDR1 is LNHDA, CDR2 SQIVND, per germline (reference sequence). The V and J ends lost 7 bases and 4 bases respectively, with 16 bases between them. The CDR3 has 14 residues. In nucleotides, the CDR3 is TGTGCCAGTACCGCGGCCGGAAGCCTCTATGGCTACACCTTC. Translating it yields CASTAAGSLYGYTF.

The genes are TRBV5-1 and TRBJ2-5, with 9 nucleotides matching TRBD2. The germline gives CDR1 SGHRS, CDR2 YFSETQ. Unmatched junction bases numbered 8, after V lost 0 bases and J lost 5 bases. The CDR3 extends over 16 amino acids. The CDR3 DNA is TGCGCCAGCAGCTTGGAGGCAGCGGGAGGCTATGAGACCCAGTACTTC. Translated, it gives CASSLEAAGGYETQYF.

The rearrangement links TRBV7-9 to TRBJ1-2; possibly TRBD1 for D (5 bases). Trimming took off 8 bases at V and 8 bases at J, with 21 bases between the two ends. Germline CDR1 and CDR2: SEHNR and FQNEAQ (reference sequence). The CDR3 has 14 residues. The CDR3 nucleotides read TGTGCCAGCGGTTTTGGAGGCGGGGCAGGGGGCTACACCTTC. Translated, it gives CASGFGGGAGGYTF.

The rearrangement links TRBV5-4 to TRBJ2-1, with 12 nucleotides matching TRBD2. Unmatched junction bases numbered 5, after V lost 4 bases and J lost 6 bases. From germline, CDR1 is SGHNT and CDR2 YYREEE (reference sequence). The CDR3 runs 15 residues. In DNA, the CDR3 is TGTGCCAGCAGCCACGGACTAGCGGGGTTCAATGAGCAGTTCTTC. Protein sequence: CASSHGLAGFNEQFF. The full variable domain, its missing parts supplied by reference TRBV5-4 and TRBJ2-1, is ETGVTQSPTHLIKTRGQQVTLRCSSQSGHNTVSWYQQALGQGPQFIFQYYREEENGRGNFPPRFSGLQFPNYSSELNVNALELDDSALYLCASSHGLAGFNEQFFGPGTRLTVL.

The chain carries TRBV7-8 and TRBJ1-6; D call uncertain. The length of the CDR3 is 14 residues. With 1 base removed from V and 4 bases from J, the gap between germline ends came to 5 bases. Germline assignment: CDR1 SGHVS and CDR2 FQNEAQ. Here the CDR3 reads CASSLEQYNSPLHF. CDR3 nucleotides: TGTGCCAGCAGCTTAGAACAATATAATTCACCCCTCCACTTT.

The chain joins TRBV7-8 to TRBJ2-7; TRBD2 agrees at 7 bases. From germline, CDR1 is SGHVS and CDR2 FQNEAQ. The junction had 6 bases not matched to a gene; V was cut back by 4 bases and J by 0 bases. The CDR3 consists of 15 residues. CDR3 sequence: CASSWTGTTSYEQYF. CDR3 sequence (DNA): TGTGCCAGCAGCTGGACCGGGACTACCTCCTACGAGCAGTACTTC.

J is TRBJ2-6 and V is TRBV28, with a tentative D call TRBD2 (6 bases). Germline CDR1 and CDR2: MDHEN and SYDVKM. The CDR3 length is 17 residues. The V gene lost 4 bases and the J gene lost 3 bases, with 16 bases spanning the gap. Here the CDR3 reads CASSSRDLLGGANVLTF. CDR3 DNA sequence: TGTGCCAGCAGTTCGCGGGACCTACTGGGTGGGGCCAACGTCCTGACTTTC. The full variable domain, in which reference TRBV28 and TRBJ2-6 provide the parts outside the CDR3, is DVKVTQSSRYLVKRTGEKVFLECVQDMDHENMFWYRQDPGLGLRLIYFSYDVKMKEKGDIPEGYSVSREKKERFSLILESASTNQTSMYLCASSSRDLLGGANVLTFGAGSRLTVL.

This clone was observed a few times. The chain couples TRBV6-5 to TRBJ1-1, with D perhaps TRBD1 (6 bases). Per the germline V gene, CDR1 is MNHEY and CDR2 is SVGAGI. The CDR3 spans 16 residues. The germline V and J ends were trimmed by 0 bases and 5 bases, with 16 bases remaining between them. Here the CDR3 DNA reads TGTGCCAGCAGTTACTCGGCGGGGGGCGATTGGACTGAAGCTTTCTTT. It is translated as CASSYSAGGDWTEAFF.

The chain combines TRBV19 with TRBJ2-2; TRBD1 matches at 7 bases. Losses at the gene ends were 3 bases for V and 0 bases for J; bases not matched to a gene: 7. The germline V gene has CDR1 LNHDA and CDR2 SQIVND (reference sequence). This CDR3 comprises 17 residues. Written as DNA, the CDR3 is TGTGCCAGTAGTATTCGGTCCGGGACAGCGAACACCGGGGAGCTGTTTTTT. It is translated as CASSIRSGTANTGELFF. Complete variable domain (other parts from reference TRBV19 and TRBJ2-2): DGGITQSPKYLFRKEGQNVTLSCEQNLNHDAMYWYRQDPGQGLRLIYYSQIVNDFQKGDIAEGYSVSREKKESFPLTVTSAQKNPTAFYLCASSIRSGTANTGELFFGEGSRLTVL.

The chain has TRBV7-8 and TRBJ2-2, with D possibly matching TRBD1 (5 bases). The germline CDR1 and CDR2 sequences are SGHVS and FQNEAQ. The CDR3 has 16 residues. V lost 1 base and J 6 bases, leaving 15 bases between the germline ends. The CDR3 spells CASSLGGASAAGELFF. CDR3 in DNA: TGTGCCAGCAGCTTAGGTGGGGCTAGTGCGGCCGGGGAGCTGTTTTTT.

V is TRBV11-3 and J is TRBJ2-3; 8 bases are shared with TRBD2. CDR3 length: 15 amino acids. After removal of 1 base from V and 5 bases from J, the junction contained 5 bases not matched to a gene. The germline gives CDR1 SGHNT, CDR2 YENEEA. The chain's CDR3 is CASSLAGLAGDTQYF. The CDR3 nucleotides are TGTGCCAGCAGCTTAGCGGGGCTAGCGGGAGATACGCAGTATTTT.

This sequence joins TRBV6-1 and TRBJ2-5, with 12 bases aligning to TRBD2. The tail of the sequence fits TRBJ2-7 better, so the J call may be wrong. This CDR3 has 16 amino acids. Looked up from germline, CDR1 is MNHNS and CDR2 is SASEGT. The CDR3, as DNA: TGTGCCAGCAGTGTTCTAGCGGGAGGGCCCCCCTACGAGCAGTACTTC. Its protein is CASSVLAGGPPYEQYF.

CDR3 coding DNA: TGTGCCAGCAGGCGCTTAGAGGACTATGGCTACACCTTC. This codes for CASRRLEDYGYTF. This chain connects TRBV27 to TRBJ1-2; D is ambiguous. CDR3 length: 13 amino acids. V was trimmed by 6 bases and J by 3 bases, leaving 11 bases between them. CDR1 and CDR2 (germline): MNHEY, SMNVEV (reference sequence).

In this sample, this clone turned up once. This chain links TRBV30 with TRBJ1-4, with 9 nucleotides matching TRBD1. V was clipped by 5 bases and J by 8 bases; unmatched bases: 9. The CDR3 is 14 residues long. Germline assignment: CDR1 GTSNPN and CDR2 SVGIG (reference sequence). CDR3 residues: CAWGIQGAVEKLFF. CDR3 nucleotides: TGTGCCTGGGGGATACAGGGGGCTGTAGAAAAACTGTTTTTT.

The genes are TRBV6-5 and TRBJ1-3; the D is unclear. This CDR3 is 14 amino acids long. CDR1 is MNHEY, CDR2 SVGAGI, per germline. V shed 0 bases and J shed 2 bases, with 5 bases lying between them. The CDR3: CASSYSRAGNTIYF. In DNA, the CDR3 is TGTGCCAGCAGTTACTCACGGGCTGGAAACACCATATATTTT.

The J gene is TRBJ1-5, the V gene TRBV4-1, with D unresolved. CDR1 and CDR2 from the germline V gene are MGHRA and YSYEKL. The CDR3 is 16 amino acids. V gave up 0 bases and J gave up 3 bases, with 12 bases separating them. The CDR3 nucleotides are TGCGCCAGCAGCCAAGAAGTCTCGCAGGTCAATCAGCCCCAGCATTTT. Translating gives CASSQEVSQVNQPQHF.

The V call is TRBV7-9, the J call TRBJ2-1; D may be TRBD2 (5 bases). The V and J ends lost 5 bases and 13 bases respectively, with 15 bases between them. The germline CDR1 and CDR2 sequences are SEHNR and FQNEAQ (reference sequence). The CDR3 runs 12 residues. This CDR3 reads CASSLGVGSQFF. The DNA for the CDR3 is TGTGCCAGCAGCCTCGGGGTGGGGTCTCAGTTCTTC.

This chain connects TRBV7-2 to TRBJ2-5; D is undetermined. The germline gives CDR1 SGHTA, CDR2 FQGNSA. Trimming removed 1 base at V and 3 bases at J, with 9 bases between. This CDR3 has 14 amino acids. CDR3 loop: CASSLVSGEETQYF. For the CDR3, the DNA is TGTGCCAGCAGCTTAGTTTCCGGAGAAGAGACCCAGTACTTC. The full variable domain, completed using reference TRBV7-2 and TRBJ2-5, is GAGVSQSPSNKVTEKGKDVELRCDPISGHTALYWYRQSLGQGLEFLIYFQGNSAPDKSGLPSDRFSAERTGGSVSTLTIQRTQQEDSAVYLCASSLVSGEETQYFGPGTRLLVL.

This rearrangement joins TRBV2 to TRBJ2-7; 11 bases agree with TRBD2. J gave up 3 bases and V 4 bases, and 2 bases lay outside the gene matches. The CDR3 contains 14 residues. Looked up from germline, CDR1 is SNHLY and CDR2 is FYNNEI. The CDR3 reads CASSGLAGRYEQYF. Here the CDR3 DNA reads TGTGCCAGCAGTGGACTAGCGGGACGCTACGAGCAGTACTTC. Full variable domain (rest looked up from reference TRBV2 and TRBJ2-7): EPEVTQTPSHQVTQMGQEVILRCVPISNHLYFYWYRQILGQKVEFLVSFYNNEISEKSEIFDDQFSVERPDGSNFTLKIRSTKLEDSAMYFCASSGLAGRYEQYFGPGTRLTVT.

The chain carries TRBV28 and TRBJ1-6, with 10 bases that match TRBD1. Germline V gives CDR1 MDHEN, CDR2 SYDVKM. The CDR3 extends over 15 amino acids. Trimming removed 5 bases from V and 9 bases from J; junction bases left unmatched: 7. The CDR3 DNA reads TGTGCCAGCAGTCAGGGACAGGGGCAGGCTTCACCCCTCCACTTT. Protein: CASSQGQGQASPLHF.

The rearrangement links TRBV11-2 to TRBJ2-7, with unresolved D. The CDR3 totals 11 residues. V was shortened by 5 bases and J by 7 bases, with 9 bases between the two germline ends. Germline V gives CDR1 SGHAT, CDR2 FQNNGV. CDR3 region: CASSVSREQYF. The CDR3 coding sequence is TGTGCCAGCAGCGTGAGTCGGGAGCAGTACTTC. The full variable domain, rest sourced from reference TRBV11-2 and TRBJ2-7, is EAGVAQSPRYKIIEKRQSVAFWCNPISGHATLYWYQQILGQGPKLLIQFQNNGVVDDSQLPKDRFSAERLKGVDSTLKIQPAKLEDSAVYLCASSVSREQYFGPGTRLTVT.

As for this clone: One end of the junction varies from germline; a read error may be responsible. The chain couples TRBV28 to TRBJ2-5; TRBD2 matches at 12 bases. The V gene's germline CDR1 is MDHEN and CDR2 SYDVKM. This CDR3 contains 18 residues. The CDR3: CASSLWTSGSTEQGTQYF. In DNA, the CDR3 is TGTGCCAGCAGTTTATGGACTAGCGGGAGCACGGAACAAGGGACCCAGTACTTC. Together with reference TRBV28 and TRBJ2-5, the CDR3 gives the full variable domain: DVKVTQSSRYLVKRTGEKVFLECVQDMDHENMFWYRQDPGLGLRLIYFSYDVKMKEKGDIPEGYSVSREKKERFSLILESASTNQTSMYLCASSLWTSGSTEQGTQYFGPGTRLLVL.